Listed below are T cell receptor beta chains from one sample, sequenced in a study of shared clonotypes between healthy human individuals. Here immunoSEQ multiplex PCR was the method, and the copy in TCRdb shows in-frame clones only, minus some. The sample includes roughly 1,100,000 clones, 65% to 75% seen only once; the top ten take about 1.5%. Sample: memory CD4+ T cells sorted from blood. These receptors were taken from a man younger than 30 in good health. The CDR3 runs from the conserved cysteine through the conserved F or W. D genes are given only for firm matches. Expanded clones are given a class, and other clones once, few, many or no size at all.

V,J,length,D,size,CDR3,DNA
TRBV5-6,TRBJ1-2,11,.,.,CASSSLYGYTF,TGTGCCAGCAGCTCCCTCTATGGCTACACCTTC
TRBV23-1,TRBJ1-2,17,TRBD1,many,CASSQSPGQRWDYGYTF,TGCGCCAGCAGTCAATCGCCGGGACAGAGGTGGGACTATGGCTACACCTTC
TRBV18,TRBJ2-6,15,.,many,CASFQAETGANVLTF,TGTGCCAGCTTTCAAGCGGAAACTGGGGCCAACGTCCTGACTTTC
TRBV5-1,TRBJ2-7,14,TRBD2,.,CASSLERGSYEQYF,TGCGCCAGCAGCTTGGAGCGGGGTTCCTACGAGCAGTACTTC
TRBV4-2,TRBJ2-1,17,.,.,CASSQDRAGSSYNEQFF,TGTGCCAGCAGCCAAGATCGGGCGGGATCTTCCTACAATGAGCAGTTCTTC
TRBV7-9,TRBJ1-6,13,.,few,CASSLDENSPLHF,TGTGCCAGCAGCTTAGACGAGAATTCACCCCTCCACTTT
TRBV5-4,TRBJ2-7,15,TRBD1,.,CASSPDRVSSYEQYF,TGTGCCAGCAGCCCGGACAGGGTCTCGTCTTACGAGCAGTACTTC
TRBV27,TRBJ2-5,15,TRBD2,few,CASRRTSGSQETQYF,TGTGCCAGCAGACGGACTAGCGGTTCGCAAGAGACCCAGTACTTC
TRBV10-3,TRBJ2-7,11,.,.,CAIGGANQQYF,TGTGCCATCGGAGGCGCAAACCAGCAGTACTTC
TRBV27,TRBJ2-4,15,.,.,CASSPVGAPKNIQYF,TGTGCCAGCAGTCCAGTGGGTGCCCCCAAAAACATTCAGTACTTC
TRBV19,TRBJ1-6,18,.,few,CASAAGPGSGRANSPLHF,TGTGCCTCAGCTGCAGGGCCGGGCTCTGGGCGCGCTAATTCACCCCTCCACTTT
TRBV5-4,TRBJ2-3,13,.,.,CASSGTFTDTQYF,TGTGCCAGCAGCGGGACCTTCACAGATACGCAGTATTTT
TRBV7-2,TRBJ2-7,15,TRBD2,.,CASSLAGGISGEQYF,TGTGCCAGCAGCTTAGCCGGGGGGATCTCTGGCGAGCAGTACTTC
TRBV20-1,TRBJ2-7,11,.,.,CSARELDEQYF,TGCAGTGCTAGAGAGCTGGACGAGCAGTACTTC
TRBV10-1,TRBJ2-2,16,.,.,CASSGPLPLNTGELFF,TGCGCCAGCAGTGGACCCCTACCTCTGAACACCGGGGAGCTGTTTTTT
TRBV7-9,TRBJ1-1,14,.,once,CASSREVGLHEAFF,TGTGCCAGCAGCCGGGAGGTCGGGTTACACGAAGCTTTCTTT
TRBV20-1,TRBJ2-1,11,.,once,CSARMLGEQFF,TGCAGTGCTAGAATGTTAGGGGAGCAGTTCTTC
TRBV4-2,TRBJ2-5,17,.,many,CASSQARGGGGYETQYF,TGTGCCAGCAGCCAAGCCAGGGGAGGGGGAGGGTACGAGACCCAGTACTTC
TRBV7-2,TRBJ2-7,13,.,few,CASSVKASAEQYF,TGTGCCAGCAGCGTAAAGGCCTCGGCCGAGCAGTACTTC
TRBV6-5,TRBJ2-1,15,.,once,CASSYSIPTYNEQFF,TGTGCCAGCAGTTACTCGATTCCAACATACAATGAGCAGTTCTTC
TRBV4-1,TRBJ1-5,16,.,once,CASSQRRERGIQPQHF,TGCGCCAGCAGCCAGAGGAGGGAACGGGGAATCCAGCCCCAGCATTTT
TRBV4-3,TRBJ2-7,18,TRBD2,.,CASSQEPYSSGRSYEQYF,TGCGCCAGCAGCCAAGAACCCTACTCTAGCGGGAGGTCCTACGAGCAGTACTTC
TRBV6-1,TRBJ1-2,13,.,few,CASSDGDVYGYTF,TGTGCCAGCAGTGATGGGGACGTCTATGGCTACACCTTC
TRBV4-1,TRBJ2-3,16,TRBD2,.,CASSLRTSGYTDTQYF,TGCGCCAGCAGCCTCCGGACTAGCGGGTACACAGATACGCAGTATTTT
TRBV4-1,TRBJ2-7,15,.,.,CASSQVGQASYEQYF,TGCGCCAGCAGCCAAGTCGGCCAGGCGTCCTACGAGCAGTACTTC
TRBV6-6,TRBJ2-7,16,.,.,CASSYSSLSGSYEQYF,TGTGCCAGCAGTTACTCGAGCTTATCTGGTTCCTACGAGCAGTACTTC
TRBV4-1,TRBJ2-5,15,TRBD1,.,CASSQGDRGRETQYF,TGCGCCAGCAGCCAAGGGGACAGGGGGCGAGAGACCCAGTACTTC
TRBV7-3,TRBJ1-1,13,.,.,CASRKGGDTEAFF,TGTGCCAGCAGGAAGGGGGGAGACACTGAAGCTTTCTTT
TRBV7-9,TRBJ2-7,14,.,few,CASSLAPQRDEQYF,TGTGCCAGCAGCTTAGCCCCACAGAGGGACGAGCAGTACTTC
TRBV16,TRBJ2-5,13,.,once,CASSPQGRETQYF,TGTGCCAGCAGCCCACAGGGCCGGGAGACCCAGTACTTC